The 20 T cell receptor beta chains below come from one sample, sequenced in a study of PD-L1 blockade in urothelial cancer. Assay used: immunoSEQ multiplex PCR; TCRdb lists only in-frame clones, some missing. The sample records about 43,000 clones, around 89% being singletons. The material was PBMCs, obtained around atezolizumab (anti-PD-L1) treatment. The receptors derive from a woman between 55 and 75 years old with urothelial cancer.

This clone was seen just once. The V call is TRBV6-1, the J call TRBJ2-7; TRBD1 aligns across 7 bases. With V trimmed by 6 bases and J by 4 bases, 9 bases remained unmatched. CDR1 and CDR2 from the germline V gene are MNHNS and SASEGT. CDR3 length equals 14 residues. The CDR3 loop is CASSGRDSLYEQYF. CDR3 nucleotide sequence: TGTGCCAGCAGCGGAAGGGACAGCTTATACGAGCAGTACTTC.

V and J are TRBV7-2 and TRBJ2-2; 11 nucleotides agree with TRBD2. This CDR3 is 16 amino acids long. Germline loops: CDR1 SGHTA, CDR2 FQGNSA. V lost 0 bases and J lost 6; bases outside the gene matches: 3. CDR3 sequence (DNA): TGTGCCAGCAGCTTAGCTAGCGGGGGGGTGTCCGGGGAGCTGTTTTTT. It is translated as CASSLASGGVSGELFF.

This chain joins TRBV7-2 and TRBJ1-1, with no clear D. This CDR3 spans 13 amino acids. The germline V gene has CDR1 SGHTA and CDR2 FQGNSA. V lost 4 bases to trimming and J lost 0 bases, with 6 bases between them. The CDR3 nucleotides read TGTGCCAGCAGCTCGGAGCTGAACACTGAAGCTTTCTTT. It codes for CASSSELNTEAFF.

This chain links TRBV18 with TRBJ1-5, with 7 bases identical to TRBD1. Germline V gene data show CDR1 as KGHSH and CDR2 as LQKENI. The CDR3 length is 14 residues. V lost 4 bases, J lost 2 bases, and 2 bases stayed unmatched. In DNA form, the CDR3 reads TGTGCCAGCTCACAAGACAGGGGCAATCAGCCCCAGCATTTT. It codes for CASSQDRGNQPQHF.

The J gene is TRBJ1-5, the V gene TRBV19; TRBD1 might be the D (5 bases). The CDR3 runs to 15 residues. V was pared by 1 base and J by 3 bases, with 10 bases between. Germline V lookup: CDR1 LNHDA, CDR2 SQIVND (reference sequence). CDR3 DNA sequence: TGTGCCAGTAGTATAGTGTCAGGGTTCAATCAGCCCCAGCATTTT. It translates to CASSIVSGFNQPQHF. Combining the CDR3 with reference TRBV19 and TRBJ1-5 gives the whole variable domain DGGITQSPKYLFRKEGQNVTLSCEQNLNHDAMYWYRQDPGQGLRLIYYSQIVNDFQKGDIAEGYSVSREKKESFPLTVTSAQKNPTAFYLCASSIVSGFNQPQHFGDGTRLSIL.

This chain's CDR3 is CASSSLPGGAGEQYF. For the CDR3, the DNA is TGTGCCAGCAGCTCCCTTCCGGGGGGGGCGGGCGAGCAGTACTTC. This chain connects TRBV7-2 to TRBJ2-7; 8 nucleotides line up with TRBD2. Germline V lookup: CDR1 SGHTA, CDR2 FQGNSA. There are 15 residues in the CDR3. After removal of 4 bases from V and 6 bases from J, the junction contained 11 bases not matched to a gene. Full variable domain (outside the CDR3, taken from reference TRBV7-2 and TRBJ2-7): GAGVSQSPSNKVTEKGKDVELRCDPISGHTALYWYRQSLGQGLEFLIYFQGNSAPDKSGLPSDRFSAERTGGSVSTLTIQRTQQEDSAVYLCASSSLPGGAGEQYFGPGTRLTVT.

J is TRBJ1-1 and V is TRBV15; no clear D. The CDR3 sequence is 13 residues long. Germline-derived CDR1 and CDR2 are LNHNV and YYDKDF (reference sequence). Trimming left V 5 bases short and J 6 bases short, with 13 bases between. CDR3 protein: CATSRGMYPEAFF. The CDR3 DNA sequence: TGTGCCACCAGCCGCGGCATGTATCCTGAAGCTTTCTTT. Filled out from reference TRBV15 and TRBJ1-1, the complete variable domain reads DAMVIQNPRYQVTQFGKPVTLSCSQTLNHNVMYWYQQKSSQAPKLLFHYYDKDFNNEADTPDNFQSRRPNTSFCFLDIRSPGLGDTAMYLCATSRGMYPEAFFGQGTRLTVV.

This sequence joins TRBV9 and TRBJ2-7, with TRBD2 matching 9 bases. This CDR3 has 16 amino acids. The J segment lost 3 bases and the V segment lost 0 bases, leaving 7 bases of the junction unmatched. Germline V gene sequence: CDR1 SGDLS, CDR2 YYNGEE. CDR3 nucleotides: TGTGCCAGCAGCGTAGGTAATAGCGGGAGTGGCTACGAGCAGTACTTC. Protein product: CASSVGNSGSGYEQYF.

The chain couples TRBV5-6 to TRBJ2-7, with D perhaps TRBD1 (6 bases). The CDR3 has 14 residues. The V end lost 2 bases, the J end lost 2 bases, and 11 bases lay between the germline ends. Germline CDR1 SGHDT, CDR2 YYEEEE. The CDR3 reads CASSFSGQTYEQYF. CDR3 coding DNA: TGTGCCAGCAGCTTTTCCGGACAGACCTACGAGCAGTACTTC.

This clone was found once. An end of the junction differs from the germline gene, which may be a read error. The chain links TRBV11-2 to TRBJ2-7; D unclear. Looked up from germline, CDR1 is SGHAT and CDR2 is FQNNGV. The CDR3 covers 12 residues. For the CDR3, the DNA is TGTGCCAGCACCTTAGGGCCCTACGAGCAGTACTTC. Translating it yields CASTLGPYEQYF.

The rearrangement joins TRBV10-1 to TRBJ2-7, with 9 bases that match TRBD1. Losses at the gene ends were 3 bases for V and 3 bases for J; bases not matched to a gene: 6. Looked up from germline, CDR1 is WNHNN and CDR2 is SYGVQD (reference sequence). The CDR3 sequence is 15 residues long. The CDR3 spells CASSDEGQGLYEQYF. The CDR3 DNA reads TGCGCCAGCAGTGACGAGGGACAGGGTCTCTACGAGCAGTACTTC.

Here the CDR3 reads CASSPGSYEQYF. In DNA, the CDR3 is TGTGCCAGCTCACCAGGGAGTTACGAGCAGTACTTC. V and J are TRBV18 and TRBJ2-7, with TRBD2 as a possible D gene (5 bases). This CDR3 has 12 amino acids. V was clipped by 2 bases and J by 4 bases, with 6 bases between them. The germline V gene encodes CDR1 KGHSH and CDR2 LQKENI.

The V call is TRBV5-1, the J call TRBJ1-3, with TRBD1 matching 12 bases. V gave up 4 bases and J gave up 2 bases; unmatched junction bases: 7. The CDR3 is 17 residues long. Germline V gene sequence: CDR1 SGHRS, CDR2 YFSETQ. Here the CDR3 reads CASSPQGQGATGNTIYF. CDR3 in DNA: TGCGCCAGCAGCCCCCAGGGACAGGGGGCTACTGGAAACACCATATATTTT.

The chain combines TRBV7-2 with TRBJ1-4, with D perhaps TRBD1 (6 bases). This CDR3 has 16 residues. The germline CDR1 and CDR2 sequences are SGHTA and FQGNSA. The V gene lost 1 base and the J gene lost 7 bases, with 16 bases spanning the gap. In DNA, the CDR3 is TGTGCCAGCAGCTTAGGGATCGTGGCAGGGGCTGAAAAACTGTTTTTT. Translating gives CASSLGIVAGAEKLFF. Using reference TRBV7-2 and TRBJ1-4 for the parts outside the CDR3, the full variable domain is GAGVSQSPSNKVTEKGKDVELRCDPISGHTALYWYRQSLGQGLEFLIYFQGNSAPDKSGLPSDRFSAERTGGSVSTLTIQRTQQEDSAVYLCASSLGIVAGAEKLFFGSGTQLSVL.

The chain is built from TRBV27 and TRBJ1-1, with TRBD1 matching over 12 bases. Germline V gene data show CDR1 as MNHEY and CDR2 as SMNVEV (reference sequence). V lost 5 bases, J lost 1 base, and 8 bases stayed unmatched. The CDR3 contains 17 residues. In nucleotides, the CDR3 is TGTGCCAGCAGTCCGTGGGACAGGGGGCGGTCGAACACTGAAGCTTTCTTT. Translation gives CASSPWDRGRSNTEAFF.

The chain joins TRBV11-1 to TRBJ1-1; maybe TRBD1 (5 bases). This CDR3 is 14 amino acids long. With 3 bases removed from V and 11 bases from J, the gap between germline ends came to 19 bases. Germline lookup yields CDR1 SGHAT and CDR2 FQDESV (reference sequence). The CDR3 reads CASSFGRPEEGAFF. The CDR3 bases are TGTGCCAGCAGCTTTGGGCGCCCTGAGGAGGGGGCTTTCTTT.

The V gene is TRBV11-1, the J gene TRBJ1-4; TRBD1 matches 12 bases. The J segment lost 3 bases and the V segment lost 6 bases, leaving 8 bases of the junction unmatched. This CDR3 is built from 17 residues. Germline V CDR1 and CDR2: SGHAT, FQDESV (reference sequence). The CDR3 region has the DNA TGTGCCAGCAGACCGCCGGGACAGGGGGCGGCTAATGAAAAACTGTTTTTT. It codes for CASRPPGQGAANEKLFF.

V usage is TRBV19 and J usage is TRBJ2-7, with TRBD1 matching over 9 bases. Germline values: CDR1 LNHDA, CDR2 SQIVND (reference sequence). CDR3 length: 15 residues. V was clipped by 6 bases and J by 1 base; unmatched bases: 7. CDR3 DNA: TGTGCCAGTAGCGACCGCGACAGGGGGTCCTACGAGCAGTACTTC. The encoded protein is CASSDRDRGSYEQYF.

The V call is TRBV4-3, the J call TRBJ1-5; no firm D call. The CDR3 contains 13 residues. V lost 0 bases and J 6 bases, leaving 6 bases between the germline ends. Germline loops: CDR1 LGHNA, CDR2 YSLEER. CDR3 coding DNA: TGCGCCAGCAGCCAAGATCCTGTTCAGCCCCAGCATTTT. As protein: CASSQDPVQPQHF.

The J gene is TRBJ2-3, the V gene TRBV27, with D hard to call. V lost 5 bases, J lost 5 bases, and 5 bases lay in between. This CDR3 has 11 residues. In germline, CDR1 is MNHEY, CDR2 SMNVEV (reference sequence). CDR3 residues: CASSTGDTQYF. The CDR3 DNA is TGTGCCAGCAGTACGGGAGATACGCAGTATTTT.